This TCR beta chain stems from a study of T cells in Graves' hyperthyroidism and ophthalmopathy. Overall study findings and caveats: The model identified upcoming ophthalmopathy a median about six months ahead of onset. Among thyroid clonotypes expanded above 0.001, most also appeared in blood.

It was RNA transcripts that yielded the amplified TCR beta CDR3 regions. Using the HTBI primer set, a first-round RT-PCR was run on the TCR CDR3. TCRdb reprocessed the multiplex PCR reads with MiXCR, giving one entry per CDR3 protein. This sample carries about 500,000 distinct CDR3 sequences, 17% of them seen once, and the ten largest clones take 15% to 20%. Enrolled ophthalmopathy patients presented with a Clinical Activity Score of at least 3, a NOSPECS grade of at least 4, and disease duration under 3 months. Based on clinical symptoms, serum thyroxine and TRAb, thyroid ultrasound and orbital computed tomography, diagnoses were reached. The table lists this clonotype with many counts. Its specificity is unknown. Germline CDR1 is MNHNS and CDR2 is SASEGT. CDR3 length: 19 residues. V was clipped by 9 bases and J by 1 base; unmatched bases: 21.

The sequence came from a woman aged 18-29 years with Graves' ophthalmopathy. The rearrangement joins TRBV6-1 to TRBJ2-3; TRBD1 matches at 8 bases. Input material: blood. The CDR3 loop is CARRRTLTGDNTRTDTQYF. The CDR3 DNA reads as TGTGCCAGACGGCGAACGCTGACAGGGGACAATACTCGCACAGATACGCAGTATTTT.